This T cell receptor (beta chain) was identified during a study of T cells in narcolepsy. Germline CDR1 and CDR2: LGHNA and YNFKEQ. Trimming pared 0 bases from V and 0 bases from J, leaving 9 bases between. The CDR3 totals 17 residues. Concerning this clone itself: As yet, its antigen is unknown.

Study-wide results and limits: Autoreactive clonotypes reportedly recurred in blood of same and different patients, not controls. HCRT-specific and TRIB2-specific autoreactive clonotypes appeared among same-patient CSF and blood CD4+ clonotypes.

Assay used: immunoSEQ multiplex PCR; TCRdb lists only in-frame clones, some missing. The sample records over 30,000 clones, approximately 85% being singletons. Material for sequencing was CD45RA- memory CD4+ T cells from PBMCs. This sequence was found in a human donor with narcolepsy. V usage is TRBV4-2 and J usage is TRBJ1-6; the D is unclear. The CDR3 here is CASSQESGNSYNSPLHF. The CDR3 nucleotides are TGTGCCAGCAGCCAAGAATCCGGGAACTCCTATAATTCACCCCTCCACTTT.